A single sample gave rise to the 19 T cell receptor beta chains below, sequenced in a study of blood T cell repertoires in COVID-19. The assay was immunoSEQ multiplex PCR, and TCRdb's table has in-frame clones only and misses some. This table holds approximately 67,000 clones, around 85% found once. Specimen: peripheral blood. All receptors come from a woman aged 80 or over with acute or convalescent COVID-19.

The rearrangement joins TRBV19 to TRBJ2-1; TRBD2 agrees at 9 bases. CDR1 and CDR2 from the germline V gene are LNHDA and SQIVND (reference sequence). The CDR3 covers 18 residues. V trimming: 7 bases; J trimming: 7 bases; junction bases outside the gene matches: 20. The CDR3 bases are TGTGCCAGTACTGGACCCTACCCAGGCGGGAGGGCCGGGAATGAGCAGTTCTTC. Amino acid sequence: CASTGPYPGGRAGNEQFF.

The chain links TRBV6-5 to TRBJ1-2, with 7 bases fitting TRBD1. The CDR3 covers 14 residues. Germline V gene lookup returns CDR1 MNHEY and CDR2 SVGAGI. J lost 3 bases, V lost 6 bases, and 7 bases had no gene match. The CDR3 DNA follows: TGTGCCAGCAGGGCGACAGGGAGAGACTATGGCTACACCTTC. Residues: CASRATGRDYGYTF.

The V and J genes are TRBV7-2 and TRBJ1-2, with TRBD1 matching 8 bases. The CDR3 runs 17 residues. Trimming at V came to 2 bases and at J to 4 bases, leaving 12 bases not matched to a gene. Germline CDR1 and CDR2: SGHTA and FQGNSA. The CDR3 nucleotides are TGTGCCAGCAGCTTATCAGGGGGCCGTTCTGGGCCCTATGGCTACACCTTC. Translated, it gives CASSLSGGRSGPYGYTF.

CDR3 in DNA: TGTGCCAGCAGCCAAGACTACGGGACAGCAAGAAAACCTTTACAAGAGACCCAGTACTTC. This gives the protein CASSQDYGTARKPLQETQYF. The chain employs TRBV3-1 (or the pseudogene TRBV3-2) and TRBJ2-5; the match to TRBD1 covers 7 bases. V gave up 0 bases and J gave up 2 bases; unmatched junction bases: 18. CDR3 size: 20 residues. Germline V gene data show CDR1 as LGHDT and CDR2 as YNNKEL (reference sequence).

The rearrangement joins TRBV4-1 to TRBJ1-1; 7 nucleotides agree with TRBD1. The CDR3 runs 14 residues. With 2 bases clipped from V and 6 bases from J, the junction kept 6 bases outside the gene matches. Germline values: CDR1 MGHRA, CDR2 YSYEKL. For the CDR3, the DNA is TGCGCCAGCAGCCAAAAAGACAGGGCCGCTGAAGCTTTCTTT. Residues: CASSQKDRAAEAFF.

This clone showed up just once. The rearrangement joins TRBV2 to TRBJ1-5; TRBD1 aligns across 7 bases. This CDR3 comprises 15 residues. CDR1 is SNHLY, CDR2 FYNNEI, per germline. V lost 5 bases to trimming and J lost 3 bases; unmatched junction nucleotides: 7. CDR3 DNA: TGTGCCAGCAGTAGCGCCGGGACAGACAATCAGCCCCAGCATTTT. Translated, it gives CASSSAGTDNQPQHF.

The chain recombines TRBV6-7 with TRBJ1-5; D possibly corresponds to TRBD1 (6 bases). TRBV6-7 counts as an open reading frame of uncertain function. This CDR3 is built from 19 residues. With 8 bases removed from V and 0 bases from J, the gap between germline ends came to 26 bases. The CDR3 reads CASFGAPGTPWASNQPQHF. The CDR3 coding sequence is TGTGCCAGCTTTGGAGCGCCTGGGACACCCTGGGCTAGCAATCAGCCCCAGCATTTT.

This chain links TRBV28 with TRBJ2-7; D possibly corresponds to TRBD1 (5 bases). CDR1 MDHEN and CDR2 SYDVKM come from the germline V gene. V was shortened by 6 bases and J by 1 base, with 16 bases between the two germline ends. This CDR3 is 15 amino acids long. CDR3 DNA: TGTGCCAGCAGCGAATCAGGGTTCTCTTCCTACGAGCAGTACTTC. The encoded protein is CASSESGFSSYEQYF.

A word on this clone: The same CDR3 also results from other DNA sequences found in this sample. V usage is TRBV5-1 and J usage is TRBJ1-1, with 9 bases matching TRBD1. V shed 0 bases and J 4 bases; nucleotides not matched to a gene: 1. The length of the CDR3 is 14 residues. CDR1 and CDR2 from the germline V gene are SGHRS and YFSETQ. In DNA form, the CDR3 reads TGCGCCAGCAGCTTGGGACAGGGGGGCACTGAAGCTTTCTTT. It specifies CASSLGQGGTEAFF.

This clone appeared a few times. The chain couples TRBV30 to TRBJ1-5; no definite D call. Trimming removed 2 bases at V and 0 bases at J, with 8 bases between. CDR1 is GTSNPN and CDR2 is SVGIG in the germline V gene (reference sequence). This CDR3 comprises 14 residues. The CDR3 DNA sequence: TGTGCCTGGAGTAAGCTTTATAGCAATCAGCCCCAGCATTTT. Its translation: CAWSKLYSNQPQHF.

CDR3 DNA sequence: TGTGCCAGCTCAGTAGCGGACCAGAGCTCCTACGAGCAGTACTTC. It translates to CASSVADQSSYEQYF. This sequence joins TRBV18 and TRBJ2-7, with a tentative D call TRBD2 (6 bases). The ends were cut back, 5 bases at V and 0 bases at J, with 14 bases in the middle. CDR3 size: 15 residues. Germline V gives CDR1 KGHSH, CDR2 LQKENI.

This chain joins TRBV10-3 and TRBJ1-1; 7 positions agree with TRBD1. V shed 8 bases and J 3 bases; nucleotides not matched to a gene: 9. Germline V gives CDR1 ENHRY, CDR2 SYGVKD. The CDR3 has 14 residues. The CDR3 bases are TGTGCCATCTCTGACAGGGCTTGGGACACTGAAGCTTTCTTT. This sequence encodes CAISDRAWDTEAFF.

This clone was counted a single time. The V call is TRBV6-5, the J call TRBJ1-5; 9 nucleotides agree with TRBD1. This CDR3 spans 15 amino acids. The ends lost 6 bases at V and 3 bases at J; junction bases unmatched: 6. Germline CDR1 reads MNHEY; CDR2 reads SVGAGI. CDR3 nucleotide sequence: TGTGCCAGCAGGGGACAGGGAGGGAACAATCAGCCCCAGCATTTT. This sequence encodes CASRGQGGNNQPQHF.

This clone has just one count. The chain combines TRBV19 with TRBJ1-1, with 7 bases that match TRBD1. The CDR3 is 14 residues long. Germline V gives CDR1 LNHDA, CDR2 SQIVND (reference sequence). V dropped 7 bases and J dropped 1; count of bases not matched to a gene: 6. For the CDR3, the DNA is TGTGCCAGTAACAACAGGGGCGCGAACACTGAAGCTTTCTTT. It yields the protein CASNNRGANTEAFF.

The chain recombines TRBV3-1 (or the pseudogene TRBV3-2) with TRBJ2-5; D might be TRBD2 (5 bases). The CDR3 extends over 14 amino acids. Looked up from germline, CDR1 is LGHDT and CDR2 is YNNKEL (reference sequence). V shed 2 bases and J shed 1 base, with 8 bases lying between them. This CDR3 reads CASSQRSGQETQYF. In DNA, the CDR3 is TGTGCCAGCAGCCAAAGGAGCGGCCAAGAGACCCAGTACTTC.

The J gene is TRBJ1-1, the V gene TRBV5-1; no clear D. The V end was cut by 0 bases, the J end by 0 bases, with 6 bases between. The length of the CDR3 is 14 residues. The germline V gene has CDR1 SGHRS and CDR2 YFSETQ. CDR3 region: CASSLATLNTEAFF. The CDR3 nucleotides are TGCGCCAGCAGCTTGGCCACATTGAACACTGAAGCTTTCTTT. Using reference TRBV5-1 and TRBJ1-1 for the parts outside the CDR3, the full variable domain is KAGVTQTPRYLIKTRGQQVTLSCSPISGHRSVSWYQQTPGQGLQFLFEYFSETQRNKGNFPGRFSGRQFSNSRSEMNVSTLELGDSALYLCASSLATLNTEAFFGQGTRLTVV.

This clone has just a few counts. The rearrangement joins TRBV18 to TRBJ1-6; 7 nucleotides agree with TRBD1. In germline, CDR1 is KGHSH, CDR2 LQKENI. CDR3 length equals 15 residues. Trimming removed 3 bases from V and 8 bases from J; junction bases left unmatched: 7. CDR3 nucleotides: TGTGCCAGCTCACCGCCAGGGGGAAACCATTCACCCCTCCACTTT. It translates to CASSPPGGNHSPLHF.

The gene calls are TRBV7-9 and TRBJ2-1; 10 positions agree with TRBD2. Germline CDR1 and CDR2: SEHNR and FQNEAQ (reference sequence). The CDR3 runs 16 residues. V shed 5 bases, J shed 4 bases, and the junction held 8 bases outside the gene matches. The CDR3 reads CASSPSLAGAYNEQFF. The CDR3 DNA reads TGTGCCAGCAGCCCCAGTCTAGCGGGGGCTTACAATGAGCAGTTCTTC.

This clone appeared a single time. The V call is TRBV18, the J call TRBJ2-1; maybe TRBD2 (6 bases). The CDR3 runs to 15 residues. The V and J ends lost 5 bases and 1 base respectively, with 12 bases between them. Germline assignment: CDR1 KGHSH and CDR2 LQKENI. CDR3 sequence (DNA): TGTGCCAGCTCATCGGAGGGTGGTTCCTACAATGAGCAGTTCTTC. This encodes CASSSEGGSYNEQFF.